This entry concerns a single T cell receptor beta chain. CDR1 and CDR2 from the germline V gene are SGDLS and YYNGEE. The CDR3 runs to 15 residues. The germline V and J ends were trimmed by 4 bases and 1 base, with 14 bases remaining between them. The data are from a study of T cell clones after liver transplantation. Assay used: immunoSEQ multiplex PCR; TCRdb lists only in-frame clones, some missing. The repertoire includes just over 80,000 clones, over 80% of them detected once, and approximately 0.43% sits in the top ten. Sequences were derived from CD4+ T cells from blood, sampled approximately 3.5 years after liver transplant. The V gene is TRBV9, the J gene TRBJ1-1; D is possibly TRBD1 (6 bases). This clonotype was sampled from a human patient who received a liver transplant. The T cells may partly be graft donor cells. The CDR3 DNA reads TGTGCCAGCAGCTTTGGGGTGACAGGGAACACTGAAGCTTTCTTT. Amino acids: CASSFGVTGNTEAFF. The whole variable domain, filled in from reference TRBV9 and TRBJ1-1, reads DSGVTQTPKHLITATGQRVTLRCSPRSGDLSVYWYQQSLDQGLQFLIQYYNGEERAKGNILERFSAQQFPDLHSELNLSSLELGDSALYFCASSFGVTGNTEAFFGQGTRLTVV.